This is a list of T cell receptor beta chains from one sample in a study of T cells in Graves' hyperthyroidism and ophthalmopathy. TCRdb reanalysed the multiplex PCR reads using MiXCR and keeps one entry per CDR3 protein. Altogether a few hundred thousand distinct CDR3 sequences are present, less than 20% being singletons, with the ten largest covering about 50%. Sequenced: blood. The source of these receptors is a woman between 45 and 60 years old with Graves' hyperthyroidism. Both conserved end residues are part of each CDR3. D genes are given only for firm matches.

TRBJ2-7	NA	TRBV11-2	CASSLAAGTYEQYF
TRBJ2-1	NA	TRBV6-1	CASSSSPSDFYNEQFF
TRBJ1-1	NA	TRBV29-1	CSVGETEAFF
TRBJ1-3	NA	TRBV5-5	CASSSEGGSGNTIYF
TRBJ2-7	NA	TRBV20-1	CSASGSAYEQYF
TRBJ2-5	NA	TRBV14	CASSQFETQYF
TRBJ1-6	NA	TRBV20-1	CSARDQVSYNSPLHF
TRBJ1-1	TRBD1	TRBV29-1	CSALTGGSTEAFF
TRBJ2-1	NA	TRBV11-1	CASSLALDSSYNEQFF
TRBJ2-7	TRBD2	TRBV2	CASSAGLVGIYEQYF
TRBJ1-1	TRBD1	TRBV29-1	CSVEDPFNRGTEAFF
TRBJ2-7	NA	TRBV27	CASSLTYGSYEQYF
TRBJ2-1	NA	TRBV25-1	CASSGGVYEQFF
TRBJ2-4	TRBD2	TRBV20-1	CSASGGLAGAKNIQYF
TRBJ2-1	NA	TRBV30	CAWSPTSYEQFF
TRBJ2-6	NA	TRBV7-3	CASSLTGSTLFSGAYVLTF
TRBJ2-7	TRBD2	TRBV5-8	CASTWTSGSSYEQYF
TRBJ2-2	TRBD2	TRBV5-8	CASSNPGLADVVPGELFF
TRBJ2-1	TRBD2	TRBV29-1	CSVDSTSGSLAGNEQFF
TRBJ1-4	NA	TRBV5-1	CASSGGSREKLFF
TRBJ1-1	NA	TRBV20-1	CSARKGGGGTEAFF
TRBJ2-3	NA	TRBV20-1	CSARDEASSSTDTQYF
TRBJ1-1	NA	TRBV6-1	CASSEVRQEAEAFF
TRBJ2-5	TRBD1	TRBV20-1	CSAITGAPTQETQYF
TRBJ1-2	NA	TRBV28	CASSFFVVTGGPTKYGYTF
TRBJ2-2	NA	TRBV28	CASSPWGIGELFF
TRBJ2-3	NA	TRBV9	CASSVGSDLSTDTQYF
TRBJ2-5	NA	TRBV15	CATSRDSGGEETQYF
TRBJ1-4	NA	TRBV29-1	CSVGGANEKLFF
TRBJ1-2	NA	TRBV7-9	CASSLEGPTGYGYTF
TRBJ2-3	NA	TRBV20-1	CSATFMGTESSDTQYF
TRBJ1-3	NA	TRBV20-1	CSAKQGSSGNTIYF
TRBJ2-5	TRBD2	TRBV30	CAWGIPRTSGSYGETQYF
TRBJ2-3	NA	TRBV7-6	CASSLVARDTQYF
TRBJ2-1	TRBD2	TRBV30	CAWRATSGRASEQFF
TRBJ1-2	NA	TRBV5-6	CASSSPLGNVNYGYTF
TRBJ2-4	NA	TRBV5-1	CASSLGTAKNIQYF
TRBJ2-6	TRBD2	TRBV2	CASSGGGSGANVLTF
TRBJ1-4	TRBD1	TRBV29-1	CSGTGTGKLFF
TRBJ2-3	TRBD2	TRBV12-3/TRBV12-4	CASSTHGRAIDTQYF
TRBJ2-1	NA	TRBV5-1	CASSFYICSARDLQREADEQFF
TRBJ1-1	NA	TRBV7-9	CASSPPGGYTEAFF
TRBJ1-5	NA	TRBV6-1	CASSFFSNQPQHF
TRBJ2-3	TRBD2	TRBV5-1	CASSLAGLSADTQYF
TRBJ1-1	NA	TRBV6-1	CASSERLVGDTEAFF
TRBJ2-7	TRBD2	TRBV11-2	CASSLLLGTTYEQYF
TRBJ1-1	NA	TRBV30	CAWSLGRSGFTEAFF
TRBJ2-5	TRBD1	TRBV20-1	CSARRQGAKKETQYF
TRBJ2-5	NA	TRBV20-1	CSATRESEETQYF
TRBJ1-4	NA	TRBV6-5	CASSYRSGEKLFF
TRBJ1-2	NA	TRBV20-1	CSAREGGRGNYGYTF
TRBJ1-1	NA	TRBV9	CASSVEGAGGTEAFF
TRBJ2-2	NA	TRBV6-1	CATVAPDTGELFF
TRBJ1-2	NA	TRBV11-3	CASSLEPQPWDYGYTF
TRBJ1-2	NA	TRBV7-6	CASSPYRTDTYGYTF